Detailed here is one T cell receptor beta chain. Its antigen remains undetermined. Per-nucleotide qualities are absent, and no much larger clonotype sits a single base away. Reading the label with the study, this specimen's treatment or condition is: live attenuated yellow fever vaccine strain. Two biological replicates of bulk PBMCs were collected at each blood-draw timepoint. A standard Ficoll-Paque protocol was used to isolate PBMCs from peripheral blood. TriZol was used to extract RNA from bulk PBMCs, CD4 and CD8 fractions, and dextramer-positive and dextramer-negative fractions. These data come from a study of T cells after yellow fever vaccination (dated by TCRdb to between 2017 and 2020). For the study in its entirety: The SMART-Seq v4 Ultra Low Input RNA kit was used to prepare libraries from fractions with low cell numbers. Two healthy male donors, one aged 18 to 30 and one aged 30 to 40 years, were included in the cohort. To follow T-cell clones before and after both primary and booster YFV17D yellow fever vaccination, bulk TCR alpha and beta repertoires underwent longitudinal sequencing. Blood samples were taken at several timepoints before and after primary and secondary immunization, and bulk PBMC replicates and cell subsets were isolated. Beyond this particular receptor, the publication reports: A small share of clonotypes occurred in both CD4 and CD8 compartments, likely arising from convergent recombination. Only a couple of donors were included in the study, so the extent to which the findings can be generalized is limited. Computational filtering was required because FACS-sorted repertoires could contain abundant contaminating clonotypes from the bulk population. After the booster, most clones that had expanded after primary vaccination were detected again (about 97% of CD4 and roughly nine tenths of CD8), suggesting broad maintenance of memory. Compared with the primary T-cell response, the secondary T-cell response was weaker but faster, peaking on day 5 rather than day 15.

TCR cDNA was synthesized by 5'RACE template switching, through which a universal primer site and unique molecular identifiers were introduced. Priming for cDNA synthesis came from both the TCR alpha and TCR beta constant segments. Library amplification involved two PCR steps, and the second step added sample barcodes and sequencing adapters. Sequencing of libraries was done on Illumina HiSeq 2500 (2x100 bp) or NovaSeq (2x150 bp). Turning to the authors' computational methods: Reads were demultiplexed and collapsed into UMI consensus sequences with MIGEC, and V(D)J alignment was performed with MiXCR. Clonotypes responding to the vaccine were identified with edgeR on replicate PBMC samples, with the criteria of FDR below 0.01 and a log2 fold change above 5 up to day 15. CD4 or CD8 identity was assigned to each bulk clonotype according to whether the clonotype was present at higher abundance in the sequenced CD4 repertoire or the sequenced CD8 repertoire. TCRdb itself trimmed the public reads at Q25 with fastp, ran MiXCR and retained productive beta chains. Every distinct CDR3 protein forms one entry, paired with its most common genes and DNA. TCRdb's processing, not the authors', yielded these V and J calls. Present in this sample are 500,000 to 650,000 distinct CDR3 sequences, roughly an eighth of which were seen just once. Just under 15% of the sample goes to the ten largest clones.

A distance of 7 bases separates the germline ends of V and J, which lose 6 bases and 2 bases respectively. According to the germline V gene (reference sequence), CDR1 reads DFQATT and CDR2 reads SNEGSKA. The CDR3 sequence holds 11 residues, the cysteine and phenylalanine included. Only CDR3 DNA is held: 33 bases, read in frame from base 1. This material consisted of PBMCs, taken on the day of the yellow fever booster vaccination. The V gene is TRBV20-1 and the J gene is TRBJ2-5; too little of a D gene remains to name it. This receptor was identified in a man aged 25-45 years who received the YFV17D yellow fever vaccine. This receptor carries the CDR3 CSALDQETQYF. In nucleotides, the sequence is TGCAGTGCCCTAGATCAAGAGACCCAGTACTTC.